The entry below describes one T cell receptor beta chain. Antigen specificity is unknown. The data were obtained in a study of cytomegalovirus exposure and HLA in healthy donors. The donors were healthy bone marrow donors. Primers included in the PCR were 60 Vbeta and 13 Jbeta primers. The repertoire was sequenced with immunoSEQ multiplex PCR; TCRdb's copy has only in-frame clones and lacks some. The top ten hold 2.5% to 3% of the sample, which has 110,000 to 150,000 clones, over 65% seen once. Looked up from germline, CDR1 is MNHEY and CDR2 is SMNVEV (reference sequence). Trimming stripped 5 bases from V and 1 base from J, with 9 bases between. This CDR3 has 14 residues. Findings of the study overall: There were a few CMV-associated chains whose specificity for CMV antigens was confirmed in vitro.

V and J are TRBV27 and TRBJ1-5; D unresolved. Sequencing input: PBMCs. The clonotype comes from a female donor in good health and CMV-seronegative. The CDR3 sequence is CASSPLFSNQPQHF. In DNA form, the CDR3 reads TGTGCCAGCAGTCCCCTTTTCAGCAATCAGCCCCAGCATTTT.